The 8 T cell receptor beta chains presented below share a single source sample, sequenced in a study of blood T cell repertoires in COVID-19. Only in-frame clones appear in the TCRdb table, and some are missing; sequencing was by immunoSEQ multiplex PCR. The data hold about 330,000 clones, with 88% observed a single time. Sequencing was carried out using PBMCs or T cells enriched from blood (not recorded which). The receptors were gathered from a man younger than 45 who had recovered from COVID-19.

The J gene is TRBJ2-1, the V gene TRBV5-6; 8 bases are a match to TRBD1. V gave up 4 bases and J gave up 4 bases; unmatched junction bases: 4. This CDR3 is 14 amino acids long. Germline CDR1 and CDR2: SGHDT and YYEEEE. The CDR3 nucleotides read TGTGCCAGCAGCCAGGGGGCGGGATACAATGAGCAGTTCTTC. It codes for CASSQGAGYNEQFF.

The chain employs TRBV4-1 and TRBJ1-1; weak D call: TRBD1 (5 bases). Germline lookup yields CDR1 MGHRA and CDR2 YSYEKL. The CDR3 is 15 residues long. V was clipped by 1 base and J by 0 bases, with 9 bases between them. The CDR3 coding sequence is TGCGCCAGCAGCCAAGGGACACAAGTGAACACTGAAGCTTTCTTT. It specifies CASSQGTQVNTEAFF.

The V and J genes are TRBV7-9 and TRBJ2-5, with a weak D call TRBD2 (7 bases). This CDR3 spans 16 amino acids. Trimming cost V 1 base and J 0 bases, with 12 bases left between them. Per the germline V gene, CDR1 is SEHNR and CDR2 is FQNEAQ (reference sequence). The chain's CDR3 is CASSLGTGGHQETQYF. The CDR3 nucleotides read TGTGCCAGCAGCTTAGGCACGGGGGGCCACCAAGAGACCCAGTACTTC.

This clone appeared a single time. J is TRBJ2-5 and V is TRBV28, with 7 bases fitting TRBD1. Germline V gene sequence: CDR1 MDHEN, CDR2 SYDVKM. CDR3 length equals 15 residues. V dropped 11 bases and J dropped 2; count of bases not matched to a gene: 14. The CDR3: CAGSSRGNQQETQYF. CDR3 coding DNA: TGTGCCGGGTCAAGCAGGGGGAATCAGCAAGAGACCCAGTACTTC.

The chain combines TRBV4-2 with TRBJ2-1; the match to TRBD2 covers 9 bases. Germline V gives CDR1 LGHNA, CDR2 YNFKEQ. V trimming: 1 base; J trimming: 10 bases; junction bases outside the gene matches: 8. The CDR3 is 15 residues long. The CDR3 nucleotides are TGTGCCAGCAGCCAAGGGGGTAGCGGGGGATCCGAGCAGTTCTTC. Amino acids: CASSQGGSGGSEQFF.

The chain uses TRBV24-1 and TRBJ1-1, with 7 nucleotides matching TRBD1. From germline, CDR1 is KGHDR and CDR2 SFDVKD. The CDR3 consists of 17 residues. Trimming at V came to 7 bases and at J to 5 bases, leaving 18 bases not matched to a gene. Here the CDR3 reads CATRREGCRRGQTEAFF. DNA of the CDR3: TGTGCCACCAGGAGGGAAGGGTGTCGGAGGGGGCAAACTGAAGCTTTCTTT.

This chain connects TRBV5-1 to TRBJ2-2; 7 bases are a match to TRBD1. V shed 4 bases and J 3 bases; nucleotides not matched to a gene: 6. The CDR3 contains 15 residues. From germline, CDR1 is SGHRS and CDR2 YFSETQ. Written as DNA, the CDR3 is TGCGCCAGCAGCCCCTCGGGACAGCACACCGGGGAGCTGTTTTTT. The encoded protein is CASSPSGQHTGELFF.

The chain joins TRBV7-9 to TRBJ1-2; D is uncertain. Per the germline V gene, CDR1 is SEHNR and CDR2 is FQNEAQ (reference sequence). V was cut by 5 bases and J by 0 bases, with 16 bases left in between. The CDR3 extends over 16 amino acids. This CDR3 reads CASSLLHTVANYGYTF. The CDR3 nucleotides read TGTGCCAGCAGCCTGCTTCATACTGTAGCTAACTATGGCTACACCTTC.